These T cell receptor beta chains were read from a single sample in a study of cytotoxic CD8 clonotypes in ibrutinib-treated CLL. The repertoire was sequenced with immunoSEQ multiplex PCR; TCRdb's copy has only in-frame clones and lacks some. The sample carries 200,000 to 250,000 clones, roughly 70% recorded once. The source material was PBMCs, sampled after 24 months of ibrutinib treatment. Receptor source: a human donor with chronic lymphocytic leukemia. The CDR3 runs from the conserved cysteine through the conserved F or W. A D gene is named only where the DNA matches it firmly. Clone size is stated in some rows and not others, as once, few, many or a class when expanded.

v_gene: TRBV28
d_gene: .
j_gene: TRBJ2-5
len: 15
abundance: .
CDR3aa: CASSLVTSRQETQYF

v_gene: TRBV5-4
d_gene: .
j_gene: TRBJ2-7
len: 14
abundance: .
CDR3aa: CASSSYDGAYEQYF

v_gene: TRBV11-2
d_gene: .
j_gene: TRBJ2-7
len: 15
abundance: .
CDR3aa: CASSLYPHIPYEQYF

v_gene: TRBV21-1
d_gene: .
j_gene: TRBJ2-1
len: 14
abundance: few
CDR3aa: CARRLALSYNEQFF

v_gene: TRBV28
d_gene: TRBD2
j_gene: TRBJ2-7
len: 13
abundance: .
CDR3aa: CASSLTSDYEQYF

v_gene: TRBV27
d_gene: TRBD2
j_gene: TRBJ2-7
len: 14
abundance: .
CDR3aa: CASSTRGGAREQYF

v_gene: TRBV27
d_gene: .
j_gene: TRBJ2-5
len: 14
abundance: once
CDR3aa: CASSSTFTGGSQYF

v_gene: TRBV13
d_gene: .
j_gene: TRBJ2-7
len: 15
abundance: few
CDR3aa: CASSLPGGGVYEQYF

v_gene: TRBV19
d_gene: TRBD1
j_gene: TRBJ2-6
len: 15
abundance: .
CDR3aa: CASKIQGTGANVLTF

v_gene: TRBV4-2
d_gene: .
j_gene: TRBJ2-1
len: 14
abundance: few
CDR3aa: CASSQDPADNEQFF

v_gene: TRBV6-5
d_gene: .
j_gene: TRBJ2-2
len: 14
abundance: .
CDR3aa: CASSRHGSGGELFF

v_gene: TRBV21-1
d_gene: .
j_gene: TRBJ2-3
len: 19
abundance: .
CDR3aa: CASSLPQRSERGSTDTQYF

v_gene: TRBV5-1
d_gene: TRBD2
j_gene: TRBJ2-3
len: 18
abundance: once
CDR3aa: CASSLQPPGGLSTDTQYF

v_gene: TRBV29-1
d_gene: .
j_gene: TRBJ2-5
len: 11
abundance: .
CDR3aa: CSVAPQETQYF

v_gene: TRBV4-1
d_gene: .
j_gene: TRBJ2-1
len: 15
abundance: .
CDR3aa: CASSQDAGSYNEQFF

v_gene: TRBV7-2
d_gene: TRBD2
j_gene: TRBJ2-5
len: 16
abundance: .
CDR3aa: CASSPAGLAGGETQYF

v_gene: TRBV7-3
d_gene: .
j_gene: TRBJ1-1
len: 13
abundance: .
CDR3aa: CASSSGINTEAFF

v_gene: TRBV29-1
d_gene: .
j_gene: TRBJ2-1
len: 15
abundance: .
CDR3aa: CSVEGSLDSYNEQFF

v_gene: TRBV18
d_gene: .
j_gene: TRBJ1-1
len: 16
abundance: .
CDR3aa: CASSPLAGNMNTEAFF

v_gene: TRBV25-1
d_gene: .
j_gene: TRBJ2-2
len: 14
abundance: .
CDR3aa: CASSQNRQRGELFF

v_gene: TRBV6-6
d_gene: .
j_gene: TRBJ1-4
len: 14
abundance: .
CDR3aa: CASSYSGTNEKLFF

v_gene: TRBV28
d_gene: .
j_gene: TRBJ1-1
len: 13
abundance: .
CDR3aa: CASSSGDNTEAFF

v_gene: TRBV12-5
d_gene: .
j_gene: TRBJ2-1
len: 13
abundance: .
CDR3aa: CASGLVTGSEQFF

v_gene: TRBV2
d_gene: .
j_gene: TRBJ2-7
len: 13
abundance: .
CDR3aa: CASSELGGGEQYF

v_gene: TRBV10-3
d_gene: TRBD1
j_gene: TRBJ2-7
len: 16
abundance: .
CDR3aa: CAISESVTGGFREQYF

v_gene: TRBV5-1
d_gene: TRBD2
j_gene: TRBJ2-7
len: 16
abundance: .
CDR3aa: CASARSSGHSSLEQYF

v_gene: TRBV5-1
d_gene: .
j_gene: TRBJ2-2
len: 16
abundance: .
CDR3aa: CASKGRDSSNTGELFF

v_gene: TRBV29-1
d_gene: TRBD1
j_gene: TRBJ1-2
len: 16
abundance: few
CDR3aa: CSVARDTTGANYGYTF

v_gene: TRBV18
d_gene: .
j_gene: TRBJ1-4
len: 15
abundance: once
CDR3aa: CASSPPDLGSEKLFF

v_gene: TRBV5-1
d_gene: .
j_gene: TRBJ1-5
len: 16
abundance: .
CDR3aa: CASSLDGGNSNQPQHF

v_gene: TRBV30
d_gene: .
j_gene: TRBJ1-3
len: 13
abundance: .
CDR3aa: CAWSLVGGNTIYF

v_gene: TRBV7-3
d_gene: TRBD1
j_gene: TRBJ2-7
len: 17
abundance: few
CDR3aa: CASSLKGAGTSGYEQYF

v_gene: TRBV11-2
d_gene: .
j_gene: TRBJ2-7
len: 15
abundance: once
CDR3aa: CASSPIRDPLYEQYF

v_gene: TRBV28
d_gene: TRBD1
j_gene: TRBJ1-1
len: 15
abundance: .
CDR3aa: CASRANRGTDTEAFF